These T cell receptor beta chains were read from a single sample in a study of beta chain features in type 1 diabetes. The method was immunoSEQ multiplex PCR; TCRdb's version includes in-frame clones alone and lacks a portion of them. This repertoire shows 150,000 to 200,000 clones, roughly 65% found once; its top ten account for 0.08% to 0.1%. Specimen: naive CD4+ T cells from blood. The origin of the receptors is a man aged 25-40 years with type 1 diabetes. The CDR3 runs from the conserved cysteine through the conserved F or W. A D gene is named only where the DNA matches it firmly. A row's size may be missing; if present it is once, few, many or a size class.

TRBJ2-1 TRBV5-4 NA TRBD1 TGTGCCAGCAGCATAGACAGGGGGGCCTACAATGAGCAGTTCTTC CASSIDRGAYNEQFF
TRBJ2-5 TRBV14 NA TRBD2 TGTGCCAGCAGCCCCAGCGGGGGGGCCTGGGAGACCCAGTACTTC CASSPSGGAWETQYF
TRBJ2-3 TRBV15 NA NA TGTGCCACCAGCAGAGCCCGGTTGGCTAGCACAGATACGCAGTATTTT CATSRARLASTDTQYF
TRBJ2-3 TRBV4-3 NA NA TGCGCCAGCAGCCAAGATTCCGGGGGAAGCACAGATACGCAGTATTTT CASSQDSGGSTDTQYF
TRBJ2-1 TRBV9 NA TRBD2 TGTGCCAGCAGCGTAGAACGGAGCGGGGAGAATTACAATGAGCAGTTCTTC CASSVERSGENYNEQFF
TRBJ2-7 TRBV29-1 few TRBD2 TGCAGCGTTGCCGGGACTACGGTCTACGAGCAGTACTTC CSVAGTTVYEQYF
TRBJ2-1 TRBV29-1 NA TRBD2 TGCAGCGTCTCCGGGACTAGTCACAATGAGCAGTTCTTC CSVSGTSHNEQFF
TRBJ1-2 TRBV30 few TRBD1 TGTGCCTGGTGGGACAGAATCCTCCCTAACTATGGCTACACCTTC CAWWDRILPNYGYTF
TRBJ1-4 TRBV25-1 NA NA TGTGCCAGCAGTGAACGACGGGGGGAGAGGTCTAATGAAAAACTGTTTTTT CASSERRGERSNEKLFF
TRBJ2-3 TRBV7-9 NA NA TGTGCCAGCACCTTCTGGACGGGGCACACAGATACGCAGTATTTT CASTFWTGHTDTQYF
TRBJ1-5 TRBV9 NA TRBD1 TGTGCCAGCAGCGGACAGGGTAGCAATCAGCCCCAGCATTTT CASSGQGSNQPQHF
TRBJ2-7 TRBV29-1 NA TRBD1 TGCAGCGTTCTTGGGACAGGGGGCTCCTTCTCCTACGAGCAGTACTTC CSVLGTGGSFSYEQYF
TRBJ2-1 TRBV7-9 NA NA TGTGCCAGCAGCTCAGCACAGGACTGGGTAGAGCAGTTCTTC CASSSAQDWVEQFF
TRBJ1-1 TRBV30 NA NA TGTGCCTGGAGTGACCCCCCGGGACGGATGAACACTGAAGCTTTCTTT CAWSDPPGRMNTEAFF
TRBJ2-4 TRBV4-3 NA NA TGCGCCAGCAGCCAGGGCAGAGAAAACATTCAGTACTTC CASSQGRENIQYF
TRBJ1-6 TRBV6-6 NA TRBD1 TGTGCCAGCAGCCCCGGACAGGGAAGCTCTCTCCACTTT CASSPGQGSSLHF
TRBJ2-3 TRBV4-3 NA NA TGCGCCAGCAGCCAAGGCTCAGATACGCAGTATTTT CASSQGSDTQYF
TRBJ2-5 TRBV18 NA NA TGTGCCAGCTCACCGGACAGCCAAGAGACCCAGTACTTC CASSPDSQETQYF
TRBJ1-5 TRBV23-1 NA NA TGCGCCAGCAGTCAAAGTGGGACCGAGGGTCAGCCCCAGCATTTT CASSQSGTEGQPQHF
TRBJ2-1 TRBV20-1 NA NA TGCGGGGGGGCTCGAGGGAATGAGCAGTTCTTC CGGARGNEQFF
TRBJ2-1 TRBV21-1 few NA TGTGCCATGAAGAGGGGAGGCGAGCAGTTCTTC CAMKRGGEQFF
TRBJ2-1 TRBV20-1 NA NA TGCAGTGCCGACAGTTACAATGAGCAGTTCTTC CSADSYNEQFF
TRBJ2-7 TRBV29-1 NA NA TGCAGCGTTAAAGGGTCGGGATACGAGCAGTACTTC CSVKGSGYEQYF
TRBJ2-2 TRBV11-2 NA NA TGTGCCAGCAGCCTCCTCCGGGGAATGAACACCGGGGAGCTGTTTTTT CASSLLRGMNTGELFF
TRBJ2-3 TRBV19 few TRBD1 TGTGCCACCCTGAGGACAGGAGGTGCAGATACGCAGTATTTT CATLRTGGADTQYF
TRBJ1-2 TRBV30 NA NA TGTGCCTTACGTTTTGGGGGAGCGGTAGGCTACACCTTC CALRFGGAVGYTF
TRBJ2-3 TRBV6-5 NA TRBD2 TGTGCCAGCAGTGCGCGGGGGACCAGCACAGATACGCAGTATTTT CASSARGTSTDTQYF
TRBJ2-2 TRBV9 NA TRBD1 TGTGCCAGCACAGACAGGGGTGGCACCGGGGAGCTGTTTTTT CASTDRGGTGELFF
TRBJ2-5 TRBV7-9 few TRBD2 TGTGCCAGCAGCAGATTAGCGGGGCTCCAAGAGACCCAGTACTTC CASSRLAGLQETQYF
TRBJ1-2 TRBV29-1 NA NA TGCAGCGTTGAAGAGGAAGGGGCGGGTGGCTACACCTTC CSVEEEGAGGYTF
TRBJ1-1 TRBV10-3 NA NA TGTGCCATCAGTGTAGAGCCGAACACTGAAGCTTTCTTT CAISVEPNTEAFF
TRBJ1-5 TRBV30 NA NA TGTGCCTGGAGTCGGGGACTTATTAGCAATCAGCCCCAGCATTTT CAWSRGLISNQPQHF